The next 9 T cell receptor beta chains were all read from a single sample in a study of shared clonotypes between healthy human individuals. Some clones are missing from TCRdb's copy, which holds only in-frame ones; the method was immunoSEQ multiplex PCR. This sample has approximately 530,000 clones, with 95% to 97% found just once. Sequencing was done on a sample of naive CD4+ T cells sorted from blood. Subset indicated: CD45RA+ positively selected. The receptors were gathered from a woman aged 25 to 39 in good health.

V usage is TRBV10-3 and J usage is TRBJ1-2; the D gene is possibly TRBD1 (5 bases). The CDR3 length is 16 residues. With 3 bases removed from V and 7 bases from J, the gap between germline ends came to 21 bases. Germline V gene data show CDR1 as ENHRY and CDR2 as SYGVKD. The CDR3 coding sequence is TGTGCCATCAGTGAATGGGACGAGGCCATAGGTCGTGGCTACACCTTC. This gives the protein CAISEWDEAIGRGYTF.

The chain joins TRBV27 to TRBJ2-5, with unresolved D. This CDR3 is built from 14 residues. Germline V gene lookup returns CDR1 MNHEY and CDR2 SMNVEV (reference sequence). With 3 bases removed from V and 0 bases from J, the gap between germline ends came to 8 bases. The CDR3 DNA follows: TGTGCCAGCAGTTTCATGGGGAACCAAGAGACCCAGTACTTC. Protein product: CASSFMGNQETQYF.

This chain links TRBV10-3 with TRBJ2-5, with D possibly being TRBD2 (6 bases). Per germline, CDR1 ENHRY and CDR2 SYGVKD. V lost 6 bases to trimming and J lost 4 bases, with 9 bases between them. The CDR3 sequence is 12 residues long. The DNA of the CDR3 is TGTGCCATCAGGGGGGGAGGAGAGACCCAGTACTTC. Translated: CAIRGGGETQYF.

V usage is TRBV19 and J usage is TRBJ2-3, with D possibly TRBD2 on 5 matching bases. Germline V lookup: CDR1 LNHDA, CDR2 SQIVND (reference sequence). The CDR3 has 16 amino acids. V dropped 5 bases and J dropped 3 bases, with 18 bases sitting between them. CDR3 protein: CASSRLLDSKTDTQYF. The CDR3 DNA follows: TGTGCCAGTAGTCGACTACTAGATTCCAAAACAGATACGCAGTATTTT.

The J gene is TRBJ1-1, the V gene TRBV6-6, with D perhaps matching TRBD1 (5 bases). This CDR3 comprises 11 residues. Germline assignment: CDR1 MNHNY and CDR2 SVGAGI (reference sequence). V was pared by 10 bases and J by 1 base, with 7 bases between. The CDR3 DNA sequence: TGTGCCACGGACAAGAACACTGAAGCTTTCTTT. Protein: CATDKNTEAFF.

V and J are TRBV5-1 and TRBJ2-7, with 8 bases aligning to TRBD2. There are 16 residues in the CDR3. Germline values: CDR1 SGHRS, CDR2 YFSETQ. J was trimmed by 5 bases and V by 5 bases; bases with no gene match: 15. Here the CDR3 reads CASREIPGLEGHEQYF. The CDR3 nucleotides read TGCGCCAGCAGAGAGATCCCGGGACTAGAAGGCCACGAGCAGTACTTC.

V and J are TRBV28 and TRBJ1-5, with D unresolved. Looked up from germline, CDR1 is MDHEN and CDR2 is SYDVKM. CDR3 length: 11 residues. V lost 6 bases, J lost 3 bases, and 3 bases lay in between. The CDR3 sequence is CASRNNQPQHF. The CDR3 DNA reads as TGTGCCAGCAGAAACAATCAGCCCCAGCATTTT.

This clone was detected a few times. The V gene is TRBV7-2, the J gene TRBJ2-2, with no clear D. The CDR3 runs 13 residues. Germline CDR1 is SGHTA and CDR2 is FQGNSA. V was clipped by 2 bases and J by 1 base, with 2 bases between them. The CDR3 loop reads CASSLRNTGELFF. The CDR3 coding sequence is TGTGCCAGCAGCTTAAGGAACACCGGGGAGCTGTTTTTT.

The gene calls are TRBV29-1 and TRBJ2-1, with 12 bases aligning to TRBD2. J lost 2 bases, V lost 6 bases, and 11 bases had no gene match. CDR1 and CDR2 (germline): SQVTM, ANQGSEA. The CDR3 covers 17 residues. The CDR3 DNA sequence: TGCAGCGTCGCTCGCCGCCTAGCGGGAGGGACCTACAATGAGCAGTTCTTC. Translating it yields CSVARRLAGGTYNEQFF.